The sequence of this TCR beta chain was determined in a study of cytotoxic CD8 clonotypes in ibrutinib-treated CLL. Study at large: Partial responses totalled about 24 and complete responses 2; after median 68 months, approximately 15 remained remitted and around twelve progressed.

Profiling relied on immunoSEQ multiplex PCR, and the TCRdb table lists in-frame clones only, not all of them. The repertoire holds roughly 200,000 clones, with about 75% as singletons. This CDR3 comprises 14 residues. CDR1 and CDR2 (germline): SGDLS, YYNGEE. V shed 3 bases and J 2 bases; nucleotides not matched to a gene: 5. The source is a human donor with chronic lymphocytic leukemia. The chain links TRBV9 to TRBJ2-7, with TRBD2 matching over 7 bases. The source material was PBMCs, sampled after 12 months of ibrutinib treatment. The CDR3 sequence is CASSERGTPYEQYF. CDR3 DNA: TGTGCCAGCAGCGAGCGGGGCACCCCCTACGAGCAGTACTTC.